This T cell receptor (beta chain) derives from a study of cytomegalovirus exposure and HLA in healthy donors. The germline CDR1 and CDR2 sequences are SGHRS and YFSETQ. V was clipped by 0 bases and J by 5 bases, with 8 bases between them. The CDR3 is 13 residues long. Here immunoSEQ multiplex PCR was the method, and the copy in TCRdb shows in-frame clones only, minus some. This table holds some 83,000 clones, less than 95% found once. The sequence was obtained from a woman in her late teens or twenties in good health and CMV-seropositive. The sequencing input was PBMCs. The chain links TRBV5-1 to TRBJ1-2; D is unclear. The CDR3 is CASSLDMTYGYTF. For the CDR3, the DNA is TGCGCCAGCAGCTTGGATATGACTTATGGCTACACCTTC.